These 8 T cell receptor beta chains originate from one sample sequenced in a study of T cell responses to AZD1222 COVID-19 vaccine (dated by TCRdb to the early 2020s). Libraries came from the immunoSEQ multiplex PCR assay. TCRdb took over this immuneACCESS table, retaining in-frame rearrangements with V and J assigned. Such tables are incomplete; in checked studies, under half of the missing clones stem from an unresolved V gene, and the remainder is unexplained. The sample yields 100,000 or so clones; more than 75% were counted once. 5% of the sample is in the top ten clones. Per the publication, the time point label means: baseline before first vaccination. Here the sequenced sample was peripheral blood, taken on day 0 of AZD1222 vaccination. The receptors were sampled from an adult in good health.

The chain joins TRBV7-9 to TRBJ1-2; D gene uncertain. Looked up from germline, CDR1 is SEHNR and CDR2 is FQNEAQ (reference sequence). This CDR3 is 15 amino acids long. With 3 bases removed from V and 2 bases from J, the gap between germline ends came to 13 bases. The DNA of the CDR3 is TGTGCCAGCAGCTTGAGGTTAGGGATCAACTATGGCTACACCTTC. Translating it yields CASSLRLGINYGYTF.

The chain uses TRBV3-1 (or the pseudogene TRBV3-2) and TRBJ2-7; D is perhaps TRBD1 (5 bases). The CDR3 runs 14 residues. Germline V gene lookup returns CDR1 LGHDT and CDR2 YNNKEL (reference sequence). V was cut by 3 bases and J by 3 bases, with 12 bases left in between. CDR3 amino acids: CASSHRDSYYEQYF. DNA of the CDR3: TGTGCCAGCAGCCACCGCGACAGCTACTACGAGCAGTACTTC.

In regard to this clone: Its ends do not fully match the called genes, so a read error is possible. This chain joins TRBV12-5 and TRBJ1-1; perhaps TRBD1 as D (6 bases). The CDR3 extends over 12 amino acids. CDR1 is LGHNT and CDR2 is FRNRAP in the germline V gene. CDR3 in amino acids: CASGLGQRTASF. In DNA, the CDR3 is TGTGCTAGTGGTCTCGGGCAACGGACAGCGTCATTT.

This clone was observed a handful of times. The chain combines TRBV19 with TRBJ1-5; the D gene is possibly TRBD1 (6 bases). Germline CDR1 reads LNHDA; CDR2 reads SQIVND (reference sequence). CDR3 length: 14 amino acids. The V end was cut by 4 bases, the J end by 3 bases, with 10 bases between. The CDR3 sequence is CASSKDRFNQPQHF. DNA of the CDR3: TGTGCCAGTAGTAAAGACAGGTTCAATCAGCCCCAGCATTTT. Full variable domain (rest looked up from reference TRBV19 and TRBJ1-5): DGGITQSPKYLFRKEGQNVTLSCEQNLNHDAMYWYRQDPGQGLRLIYYSQIVNDFQKGDIAEGYSVSREKKESFPLTVTSAQKNPTAFYLCASSKDRFNQPQHFGDGTRLSIL.

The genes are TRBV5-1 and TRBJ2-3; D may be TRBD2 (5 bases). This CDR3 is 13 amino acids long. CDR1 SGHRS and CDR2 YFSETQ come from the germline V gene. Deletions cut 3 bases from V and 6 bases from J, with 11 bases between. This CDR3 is CASSSRTGDTQYF. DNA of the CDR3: TGCGCCAGCAGCTCCCGGACTGGGGATACGCAGTATTTT.

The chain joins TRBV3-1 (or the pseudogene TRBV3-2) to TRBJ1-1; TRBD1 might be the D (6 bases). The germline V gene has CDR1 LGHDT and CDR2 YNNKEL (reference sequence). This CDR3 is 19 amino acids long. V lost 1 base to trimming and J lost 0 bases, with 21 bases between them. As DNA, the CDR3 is TGTGCCAGCAGCCAAGCGGGGGCCTCCAGGTGGGGTATGAACACTGAAGCTTTCTTT. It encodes CASSQAGASRWGMNTEAFF.

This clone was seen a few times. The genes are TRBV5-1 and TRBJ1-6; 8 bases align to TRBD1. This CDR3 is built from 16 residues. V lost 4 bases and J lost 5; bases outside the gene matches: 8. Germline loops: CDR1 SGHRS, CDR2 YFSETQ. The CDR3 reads CASSLDGQGNNSPLHF. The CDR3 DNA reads TGCGCCAGCAGCCTAGATGGACAGGGAAATAATTCACCCCTCCACTTT.

The CDR3, as DNA: TGTGCCATCAGCACTAGCCCACTTTACAATGAGCAGTTCTTC. Encoded protein: CAISTSPLYNEQFF. J is TRBJ2-1 and V is TRBV10-3, with a possible D match to TRBD2 (6 bases). The V gene's germline CDR1 is ENHRY and CDR2 SYGVKD. Trimming removed 6 bases from V and 4 bases from J, with 13 bases in between. The CDR3 contains 14 residues.